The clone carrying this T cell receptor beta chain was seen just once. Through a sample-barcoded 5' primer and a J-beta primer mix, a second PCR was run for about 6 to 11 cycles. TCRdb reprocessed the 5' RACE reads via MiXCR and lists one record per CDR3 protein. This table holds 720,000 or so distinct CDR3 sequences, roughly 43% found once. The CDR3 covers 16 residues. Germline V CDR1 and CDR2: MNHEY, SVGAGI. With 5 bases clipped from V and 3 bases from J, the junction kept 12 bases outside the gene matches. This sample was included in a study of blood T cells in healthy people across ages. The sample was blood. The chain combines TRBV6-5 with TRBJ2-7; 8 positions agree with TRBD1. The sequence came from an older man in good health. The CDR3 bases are TGTGCCAGCAGTAAGACAGGGGCCCTACGATTCTACGAGCAGTACTTC. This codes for CASSKTGALRFYEQYF.